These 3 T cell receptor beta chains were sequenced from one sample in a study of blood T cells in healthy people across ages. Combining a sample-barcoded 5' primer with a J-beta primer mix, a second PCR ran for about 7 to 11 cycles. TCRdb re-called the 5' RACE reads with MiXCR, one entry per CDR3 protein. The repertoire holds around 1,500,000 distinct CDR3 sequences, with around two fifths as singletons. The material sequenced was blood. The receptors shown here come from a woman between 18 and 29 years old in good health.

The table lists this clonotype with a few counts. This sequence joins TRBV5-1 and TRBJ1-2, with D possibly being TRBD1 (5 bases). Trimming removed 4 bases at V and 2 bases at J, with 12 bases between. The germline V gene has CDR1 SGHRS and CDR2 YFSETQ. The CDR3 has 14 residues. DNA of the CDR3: TGCGCCAGCAGCCCGGACAATTCAAACTATGGCTACACCTTC. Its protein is CASSPDNSNYGYTF.

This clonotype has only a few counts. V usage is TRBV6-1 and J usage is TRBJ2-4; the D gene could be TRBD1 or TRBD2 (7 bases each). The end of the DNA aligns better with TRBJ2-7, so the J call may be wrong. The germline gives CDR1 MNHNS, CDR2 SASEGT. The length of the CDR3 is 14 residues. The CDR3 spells CASSAGGGTYEQYF. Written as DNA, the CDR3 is TGTGCCAGCAGTGCAGGGGGGGGGACCTACGAGCAGTACTTC.

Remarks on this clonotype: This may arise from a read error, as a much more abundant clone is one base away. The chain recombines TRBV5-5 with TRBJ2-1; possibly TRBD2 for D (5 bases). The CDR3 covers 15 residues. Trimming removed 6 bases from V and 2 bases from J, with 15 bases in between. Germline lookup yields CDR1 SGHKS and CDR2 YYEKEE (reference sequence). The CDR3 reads CASNSFPGAYNEQFF. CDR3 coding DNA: TGTGCCAGCAACTCCTTCCCCGGGGCCTACAATGAGCAGTTCTTC.